The rows below give T cell receptor beta chains drawn from one sample of a study of cytomegalovirus exposure and HLA in healthy donors. The protocol was immunoSEQ multiplex PCR, while the TCRdb copy is restricted to in-frame clones and leaves out a portion. Of roughly 180,000 clones detected, approximately 84% appear once; the ten largest clones hold about 3%. Sequencing used PBMCs. Receptor source: a female donor in good health and CMV-seronegative. CDR3s include the opening cysteine and the closing phenylalanine or tryptophan. A D gene is named only where the DNA matches it firmly. Not every row has a clone size; where given, it reads once, few, many or a size class.

TRBJ2-1	.	.	TRBV2	TGTGCCAGCAGTGTTAGCGGACGGTACAATGAGCAGTTCTTC	CASSVSGRYNEQFF
TRBJ2-5	TRBD1	.	TRBV30	TGTGCCTGGAGCCCCCGACAGGGGGCGTACCAAGAGACCCAGTACTTC	CAWSPRQGAYQETQYF
TRBJ2-5	TRBD2	.	TRBV18	TGTGCCAGCTCACCTAGCGGGACTCAAGAGACCCAGTACTTC	CASSPSGTQETQYF
TRBJ1-2	TRBD1	.	TRBV30	TGTGCCTGGATGTCGAGGGACAGGGGAGATGGCTACACCTTC	CAWMSRDRGDGYTF
TRBJ2-2	.	.	TRBV11-1	TGTGCCAGCAGCCCCGGGGGAGGCAACACCGGGGAGCTGTTTTTT	CASSPGGGNTGELFF
TRBJ2-2	.	.	TRBV5-8	TGTGCCAGCAGCTCACCCGTAGCCGCGAACACCGGGGAGCTGTTTTTT	CASSSPVAANTGELFF
TRBJ1-2	.	.	TRBV28	TGTGCCAGCAGTTTAGGGGGGGATGATGGCTACACCTTC	CASSLGGDDGYTF
TRBJ2-1	.	.	TRBV7-2	TGTGCCAGCAGCTCATGGGGCAGGGGTGGCTATGAGCAGTTCTTC	CASSSWGRGGYEQFF
TRBJ2-7	TRBD1	.	TRBV7-2	TGTGCCAGCAGGACTGGGGGACAGGGGCACGAGCAGTACTTC	CASRTGGQGHEQYF
TRBJ1-2	TRBD1	.	TRBV27	TGTGCCAGCAGTCGAAAGGGACAGGGACACTATGGCTACACCTTC	CASSRKGQGHYGYTF
TRBJ1-4	TRBD1	.	TRBV19	TGTGCCAGTAGTACCACAGGGGGGACAACTAATGAAAAACTGTTTTTT	CASSTTGGTTNEKLFF
TRBJ1-2	TRBD1	.	TRBV28	TGTGCCAGCAGGCTCCGGACAGGCGGCCGCGGCTACACCTTC	CASRLRTGGRGYTF
TRBJ2-4	.	.	TRBV11-3	TGTGCCAGCAGCCCCCCTCCAGGGGGGTCCGTAGCCAAAAACATTCAGTACTTC	CASSPPPGGSVAKNIQYF
TRBJ2-7	TRBD2	.	TRBV5-1	TGCGCCAGCAGCTCGATGGGACTAGCGGGAGAAGCCCACGAGCAGTACTTC	CASSSMGLAGEAHEQYF
TRBJ2-7	.	.	TRBV29-1	TGCAGCGTTGAATTAACAATAGGGGCCTACGAGCAGTACTTC	CSVELTIGAYEQYF
TRBJ1-6	TRBD1	few	TRBV30	TGTGCCTGGACCAGCGCCCAGGGGGCGTCCTATAATTCACCCCTCCACTTT	CAWTSAQGASYNSPLHF
TRBJ1-1	.	.	TRBV20-1	TGCCACGCCGGGGGGGGCACTGAAGCTTTCTTT	CHAGGGTEAFF
TRBJ2-1	TRBD2	.	TRBV7-2	TGTGCCAGCAGCGGAATCCGGACTAGTATCTCCTACAATGAGCAGTTCTTC	CASSGIRTSISYNEQFF
TRBJ2-7	TRBD2	.	TRBV14	TGTGCCAGCAGCTCGCTCGGGGGACTAGCGAGCTACGAGCAGTACTTC	CASSSLGGLASYEQYF
TRBJ1-4	TRBD1	.	TRBV7-7	TGTGCTAGCAGCACAACCGGGACAGGGTTAGAGAAACTGTTTTTT	CASSTTGTGLEKLFF
TRBJ2-1	.	.	TRBV28	TGTGCCAGCAGTTTGGACACCTACAATGAGCAGTTCTTC	CASSLDTYNEQFF
TRBJ1-1	TRBD1	.	TRBV2	TGTGCCAGCAGGACGGACAGGGGACGAACTGAAGCTTTCTTT	CASRTDRGRTEAFF
TRBJ2-1	TRBD2	.	TRBV4-1	TGCGCCAGCAGCAAGGGACTAGCGGGAAGAGCAAGATACAATGAGCAGTTCTTC	CASSKGLAGRARYNEQFF
TRBJ1-1	TRBD1	.	TRBV5-1	TGCGCCAGCAGCTTAGACAGGGGGGACACTGAAGCTTTCTTT	CASSLDRGDTEAFF
TRBJ2-7	TRBD1	.	TRBV5-1	TGCGCCAGCAGCTTGGGACAGGGGAACGAGCAGTACTTC	CASSLGQGNEQYF
TRBJ2-7	TRBD1	.	TRBV19	TGTGCCAGTAGTTGGGGGACAGGGGCGTACGAGCAGTACTTC	CASSWGTGAYEQYF
TRBJ1-5	TRBD1	.	TRBV7-6	TGTGCCAGCAGCGTCTCGGCCGGGACAGCCTATAGCAATCAGCCCCAGCATTTT	CASSVSAGTAYSNQPQHF
TRBJ2-1	.	.	TRBV6-5	TGTGCCAGCAGTTACGTGGGTCTTACAGGCCACAATGAGCAGTTCTTC	CASSYVGLTGHNEQFF
TRBJ1-1	TRBD1	.	TRBV6-1	TGTGCCATCCAGCGATACAGGGGAAGGAACACTGAAGCTTTCTTT	CAIQRYRGRNTEAFF
TRBJ2-3	TRBD2	few	TRBV27	TGTGCCAGCAGAGTCCTTGCAGCGGGGGGTCTAGATACGCAGTATTTT	CASRVLAAGGLDTQYF
TRBJ2-5	.	.	TRBV5-6	TGTGCCAGCAGCCTGGGGTGGGGCGAGACCCAGTACTTC	CASSLGWGETQYF
TRBJ1-5	TRBD1	.	TRBV25-1	TGTGCCAGCATTGACAGGGGGCTCTCGGCACGCAATCAGCCCCAGCATTTT	CASIDRGLSARNQPQHF
TRBJ2-7	TRBD1	few	TRBV19	TGTGCCAGTAGTCTCCGGGACAGGGATGACGAGCAGTACTTC	CASSLRDRDDEQYF
TRBJ1-6	.	.	TRBV5-1	TGCGCCAGCAGCTTGGCTGAGGGAGGAGGTAATTCACCCCTCCACTTT	CASSLAEGGGNSPLHF
TRBJ1-5	.	few	TRBV25-1	TGTGCCAGCAGTGAATCCGGGGGTCGCAATCAGCCCCAGCATTTT	CASSESGGRNQPQHF
TRBJ2-5	.	.	TRBV29-1	TGCAGCGTGGACACGACAGGCCAAGAGACCCAGTACTTC	CSVDTTGQETQYF
TRBJ2-5	TRBD1	.	TRBV2	TGTGCCAGCACTAGAGACAGGGAAGAGACCCAGTACTTC	CASTRDREETQYF
TRBJ1-1	.	few	TRBV30	TGTGCCACAGGGACGAACACTGAAGCTTTCTTT	CATGTNTEAFF
TRBJ1-5	.	.	TRBV7-6	TGTGCCAGCAGCCAGGGGACATTGAATCGGCCCCAGCATTTT	CASSQGTLNRPQHF
TRBJ1-5	.	.	TRBV12-2	TGTGCAAGTCGCTTAGTCCCTCCCCCCAGTGAGGTCAATCAGCCCCAGCATTTT	CASRLVPPPSEVNQPQHF
TRBJ2-7	.	.	TRBV7-2	TGTGCCAGCAGCGTGGACAGCCGACGGCAGTACTTC	CASSVDSRRQYF
TRBJ2-1	TRBD2	.	TRBV7-9	TGTGCCAGCAGCTTAGCGGGTCGGCGGGGGGTCTACAATGAGCAGTTCTTC	CASSLAGRRGVYNEQFF
TRBJ2-1	TRBD2	.	TRBV19	TGTGCCAGTAGTATGGGGTTAGCGGGGCTGGGTGAGCAGTTCTTC	CASSMGLAGLGEQFF
TRBJ1-1	.	.	TRBV7-9	TGTGCCAGCAGTCCCAGGGATCCCACTGAAGCTTTCTTT	CASSPRDPTEAFF
TRBJ2-5	TRBD1	.	TRBV2	TGTGCCAGCAGCAGGGGGCAAGAGACCCAGTACTTC	CASSRGQETQYF
TRBJ2-4	.	.	TRBV9	TGTGCCAGCAGCGTAAGTGCAGGCAAAAACATTCAGTACTTC	CASSVSAGKNIQYF
TRBJ1-5	.	.	TRBV6-5	TGTGCCAGCAGTTATGGGCAGGGGTTTCAGCCCCAGCATTTT	CASSYGQGFQPQHF
TRBJ2-2	TRBD1	.	TRBV7-3	TGTGCCAGCAGCTACCAGACAGGGGGGTTGAACACCGGGGAGCTGTTTTTT	CASSYQTGGLNTGELFF
TRBJ2-3	TRBD2	few	TRBV5-1	TGCGCCAGCAGCATGGGAGGGGCTAGCGGGGGCCGGAGCACAGATACGCAGTATTTT	CASSMGGASGGRSTDTQYF
TRBJ1-6	TRBD1	few	TRBV18	TGTGCCAGCTCACCAGTAACAGGGGCCTCCTATAATTCACCCCTCCACTTT	CASSPVTGASYNSPLHF
TRBJ2-1	.	.	TRBV29-1	TGCAGCGTTGAAGAGGGAACAGGATACAATGAGCAGTTCTTC	CSVEEGTGYNEQFF
TRBJ2-1	TRBD2	.	TRBV29-1	TGCAGCGTTGAAGATCTGCGGCGGGGGTACAATGAGCAGTTCTTC	CSVEDLRRGYNEQFF
TRBJ2-7	.	once	TRBV6-5	TGTGCCAGCAGTTACTATGGGGCAGCCTACGAGCAGTACTTC	CASSYYGAAYEQYF
TRBJ2-1	TRBD2	.	TRBV7-9	TGTGCCAGCGCAGCCCTAGCGGGAGGATGGGAGCAGTTCTTC	CASAALAGGWEQFF
TRBJ2-7	.	.	TRBV21-1	TGTGCCAGCAACTTCAGGGGAGAGTCCTACGAGCAGTACTTC	CASNFRGESYEQYF
TRBJ1-1	.	.	TRBV5-6	TGTGCCAGCAGCTTTCTCGGGACACTGAACACTGAAGCTTTCTTT	CASSFLGTLNTEAFF
TRBJ2-5	TRBD2	.	TRBV5-1	TGCGCCAGCAGCTTGGGTCTAGCGGGACCTGGGCAGGAGACCCAGTACTTC	CASSLGLAGPGQETQYF
TRBJ2-2	.	once	TRBV29-1	TGCAGCGCCTCGTCCGGGGAGCTGTTTTTT	CSASSGELFF
TRBJ2-7	TRBD2	.	TRBV7-6	TGTGCCAGCAGCCCCGGGACTAGCGGGAGCCTCGAGCAGTACTTC	CASSPGTSGSLEQYF
TRBJ1-2	TRBD1	.	TRBV27	TGTGCCAGCAGTGCAGTATCACCCGGGACAGATGGCTACACCTTC	CASSAVSPGTDGYTF